The T cell receptor (beta chain) under discussion was sequenced for a study of OX40 agonist ivuxolimab in advanced cancers. Overall study: 30% to 40% of patients had received prior checkpoint inhibitor therapy.

This table comes from immunoSEQ multiplex PCR, and its TCRdb copy is limited to in-frame clones, with some not included. The data contain some 98,000 clones, roughly 87% of them singletons. Samples of blood were obtained at baseline, on cycle 4 day 1, and on cycle 7 day 1. The sequence was obtained from an adult with an advanced solid tumor such as melanoma, head and neck, liver or kidney cancer. The source was CD4+ or CD8+ T cells sorted from blood, collected in a trial of the OX40 agonist ivuxolimab.

CDR3: CASSKGGRETQYF. Here the CDR3 DNA reads TGTGCCAGTAGTAAGGGGGGCAGAGAGACCCAGTACTTC. This sequence joins TRBV19 and TRBJ2-5, with D perhaps assigned TRBD1 or TRBD2 (6 bases each). The CDR3 is made up of 13 amino acids. The V gene lost 4 bases and the J gene lost 4 bases, with 10 bases spanning the gap. The germline gives CDR1 LNHDA, CDR2 SQIVND (reference sequence).